This T cell receptor beta chain was sequenced for a study of PD-L1 blockade in urothelial cancer. Across the whole study: Intravenous atezolizumab, 1,200 mg every 3 weeks, was begun by patients in about 2014. Males with urothelial cancer arising in the bladder constituted most of the 29 patients. Blood yielded a median of about 140,000 T cells per sample. Whole-study results and caveats: Greater 3-week expansion of tumor-associated blood clones was recorded for durable-benefit patients.

This CDR3 has 15 amino acids. Germline CDR1 reads LNHDA; CDR2 reads SQIVND (reference sequence). The V end was cut by 0 bases, the J end by 0 bases, with 8 bases between. This table comes from immunoSEQ multiplex PCR, and its TCRdb copy is limited to in-frame clones, with some not included. This table holds fewer than 60,000 clones, 84% found once. A note on this clone: Its target is not known.

As to time point: pretreatment peripheral blood. The material sequenced was PBMCs, taken around atezolizumab (anti-PD-L1) treatment. The chain is built from TRBV19 and TRBJ1-1, with a possible D match to TRBD1 (6 bases). This sequence originates from a man in his 70s with urothelial cancer. CDR3 sequence (DNA): TGTGCCAGTAGTATAGACGGGGGGCTGAACACTGAAGCTTTCTTT. Translated, it gives CASSIDGGLNTEAFF.